This TCR beta chain appears in the sequencing data of a study of response to subunit inactivated influenza vaccine. TCRdb analysed the RT-PCR reads with MiXCR anew, one entry per CDR3 protein. The sample has about 570,000 distinct CDR3 sequences, approximately 10% seen once; the top ten hold approximately 9.9%. Study conclusions and caveats: Each seasonal flu vaccination may recruit only limited new T cells, authors suggested.

Remarks on this clonotype: What it binds is unknown.

CDR1 is SNHLY, CDR2 FYNNEI, per germline. The CDR3 extends over 13 amino acids. The junction had 5 bases not matched to a gene; V was cut back by 8 bases and J by 3 bases. The same data also went into a second study, on T cells expressing NK-cell markers. This second study notes: 5'RACE template switching built TCR beta cDNA with unique molecular identifiers. Beta-chain profiling covered CD3+CD56+NKG2C+, CD3+CD56+NKG2C- and CD3+CD56-NKG2C+ sorted subsets. NKG2C+ dominant clonotypes from over five donors made up roughly 1.0-7.0% of CD8+ T cells. Topping the CD3+CD56-NKG2C+ fraction as well were these clonotypes, in a few donors.

The sequence came from a man aged 50-59 years who received an inactivated influenza vaccine. The chain couples TRBV2 to TRBJ2-7; 9 nucleotides agree with TRBD2. The sequencing here drew on PBMCs from blood, taken on the day of vaccination. In DNA, the CDR3 is TGTGCCAGCGCACGGACTAGCGTCTACGAGCAGTACTTC. This translates into CASARTSVYEQYF. The full variable domain, rest sourced from reference TRBV2 and TRBJ2-7, is EPEVTQTPSHQVTQMGQEVILRCVPISNHLYFYWYRQILGQKVEFLVSFYNNEISEKSEIFDDQFSVERPDGSNFTLKIRSTKLEDSAMYFCASARTSVYEQYFGPGTRLTVT.